This T cell receptor (beta chain) was observed in a study of shared clonotypes between healthy human individuals. Study-wide results and limits: Clonotypes shared by all four sorted-subset donors had higher generation probabilities than non-shared clonotypes.

As for this clone: Its cognate antigen is unknown.

The CDR3 length is 11 residues. Trimming took off 5 bases at V and 7 bases at J, with 8 bases between the two ends. Germline CDR1 reads MNHEY; CDR2 reads SVGAGI. Naive CD8 cells were CD45RO-negative, positively selected for CCR7, excluding terminally differentiated effector memory CD45RA+ cells. The data were produced by immunoSEQ multiplex PCR, yet TCRdb's version contains in-frame clones alone and is incomplete. The table shows around 2,100,000 clones, with just under 95% occurring only once. The chain recombines TRBV6-5 with TRBJ1-1; D is unresolved. Sequencing was carried out using naive CD8+ T cells sorted from blood. The TCR sequence derives from a man aged 18 to 35 in good health. The CDR3 DNA follows: TGTGCCAGCAGTGACCGCCGTGAAGCTTTCTTT. It translates to CASSDRREAFF.